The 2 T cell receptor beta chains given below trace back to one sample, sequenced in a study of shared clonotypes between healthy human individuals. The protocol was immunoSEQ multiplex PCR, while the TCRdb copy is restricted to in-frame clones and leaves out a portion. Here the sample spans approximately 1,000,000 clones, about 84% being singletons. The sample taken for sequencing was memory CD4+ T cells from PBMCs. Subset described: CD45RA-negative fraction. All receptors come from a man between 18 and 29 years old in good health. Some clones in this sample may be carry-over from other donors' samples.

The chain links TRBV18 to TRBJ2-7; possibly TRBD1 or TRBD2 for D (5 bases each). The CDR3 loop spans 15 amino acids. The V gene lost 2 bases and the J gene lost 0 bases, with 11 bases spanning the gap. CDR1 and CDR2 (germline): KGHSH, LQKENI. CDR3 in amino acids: CASSPGGSNSYEQYF. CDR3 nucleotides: TGTGCCAGCTCACCAGGGGGTTCCAACTCCTACGAGCAGTACTTC.

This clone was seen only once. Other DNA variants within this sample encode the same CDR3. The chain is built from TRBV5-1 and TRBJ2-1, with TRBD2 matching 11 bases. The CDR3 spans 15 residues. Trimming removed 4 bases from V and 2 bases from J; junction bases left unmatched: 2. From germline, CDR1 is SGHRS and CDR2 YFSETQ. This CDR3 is CASSVTSGTYNEQFF. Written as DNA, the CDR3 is TGCGCCAGCAGCGTGACTAGCGGGACCTACAATGAGCAGTTCTTC.